The 7 T cell receptor beta chains reported below all come from one sample, sequenced in a study of cytomegalovirus exposure and HLA in healthy donors. Primers: 60 Vbeta forward and 13 Jbeta reverse. Some clones are missing from TCRdb's copy, which holds only in-frame ones; the method was immunoSEQ multiplex PCR. The repertoire holds around 150,000 clones, with around 76% as singletons. The sample comprised PBMCs. These TCRs come from a man in his sixties in good health and CMV-seronegative.

V and J are TRBV7-6 and TRBJ1-4, with 8 bases aligning to TRBD1. The CDR3 length is 15 residues. J lost 7 bases, V lost 5 bases, and 9 bases had no gene match. Germline values: CDR1 SGHVS, CDR2 FNYEAQ. The CDR3 region has the DNA TGTGCCAGCAGCCACGACAGGGGCGCAAGTGAAAAACTGTTTTTT. This codes for CASSHDRGASEKLFF.

The gene calls are TRBV27 and TRBJ2-5, with D perhaps matching TRBD2 (6 bases). CDR3 length: 14 amino acids. V lost 0 bases, J lost 11 bases, and 16 bases lay in between. CDR1 and CDR2 from the germline V gene are MNHEY and SMNVEV (reference sequence). Here the CDR3 DNA reads TGTGCCAGCAGTTTATCCACGGGGGTCGTGGAGCAGTACTTC. This sequence encodes CASSLSTGVVEQYF.

The chain combines TRBV18 with TRBJ2-6; TRBD2 aligns across 8 bases. The CDR3 has 18 residues. The germline V gene encodes CDR1 KGHSH and CDR2 LQKENI. J lost 4 bases, V lost 3 bases, and 11 bases had no gene match. The chain's CDR3 is CASSPRTSSSLGANVLTF. CDR3 nucleotide sequence: TGTGCCAGCTCACCTCGGACTAGCAGCTCCCTAGGGGCCAACGTCCTGACTTTC.

The CDR3 DNA follows: TGTGCCAGCAACAAAGTACGAACACATCAATGGCACGAGCAGTACTTC. This sequence encodes CASNKVRTHQWHEQYF. This chain uses TRBV21-1 with TRBJ2-7; the table's D call of TRBD1 was not tested on the DNA. TRBV21-1 is described as a pseudogene. The CDR3 covers 16 residues.

The gene calls are TRBV4-2 and TRBJ2-1, with 8 nucleotides matching TRBD1. Germline trimming cut 3 bases from V and 5 bases from J; bases unmatched to any gene: 3. The CDR3 runs to 14 residues. Germline V gives CDR1 LGHNA, CDR2 YNFKEQ. The CDR3 region has the DNA TGTGCCAGCAGCCAGCCACAGGGGGACAATGAGCAGTTCTTC. Translating gives CASSQPQGDNEQFF.

This clone was seen more than once but under ten times. The chain couples TRBV11-2 to TRBJ2-7, with 9 positions matching TRBD1. This CDR3 is built from 14 residues. The junction had 8 bases not matched to a gene; V was cut back by 2 bases and J by 9 bases. CDR1 is SGHAT and CDR2 is FQNNGV in the germline V gene. For the CDR3, the DNA is TGTGCCAGCAGCTTACGTTTACAGGGGGCCTTGCAGTACTTC. Translation gives CASSLRLQGALQYF.

The chain uses TRBV7-3 and TRBJ2-2; 9 nucleotides line up with TRBD1. Germline CDR1 SGHTA, CDR2 FQGTGA. The CDR3 covers 14 residues. With V trimmed by 8 bases and J by 7 bases, 8 bases remained unmatched. CDR3 coding DNA: TGTGCCAGCGGGACAGGGACGGGTAGCGGGGAGCTGTTTTTT. Residues: CASGTGTGSGELFF.